The 31 T cell receptor beta chains below were found in one sample sequenced in a study of identical twins' blood T cells (dated by TCRdb to the early 2010s). Preparation of the library involved 5' RACE. These reads were obtained on an Illumina Genome Analyzer IIx. The raw public data were reprocessed by TCRdb itself: fastp quality trimming at Q25, MiXCR clonotype calling, in-frame beta chains only. All rows with the same CDR3 protein become a single entry with the most common DNA and genes. The sample yields roughly 380,000 distinct CDR3 sequences; roughly 27% were counted once. Of the sample, about 6% is held by the ten largest clones. Source material: PBMCs. All receptors derive from a woman aged 18-49 years in good health.

This clonotype showed up just a few times. The CDR3 DNA sequence: TGCAGTGCTAGAGTCCGACTAGACGGGATTGGTACGCAGTATTTT. This translates into CSARVRLDGIGTQYF. The chain joins TRBV20-1 to TRBJ2-3; D might be TRBD2 (6 bases). Germline CDR1 and CDR2: DFQATT and SNEGSKA (reference sequence). The CDR3 has 15 amino acids. V lost 1 base and J lost 8, with 19 bases in between.

This clonotype was counted between two and nine times. The CDR3: CASREISGNEQFF. CDR3 coding DNA: TGTGCCAGCAGAGAAATTAGTGGCAATGAGCAGTTCTTC. The chain employs TRBV9 and TRBJ2-1; unclear D gene. From germline, CDR1 is SGDLS and CDR2 YYNGEE. Trimming cost V 5 bases and J 6 bases, with 12 bases left between them. CDR3 size: 13 residues. The variable domain in full, completed from reference TRBV9 and TRBJ2-1, reads DSGVTQTPKHLITATGQRVTLRCSPRSGDLSVYWYQQSLDQGLQFLIQYYNGEERAKGNILERFSAQQFPDLHSELNLSSLELGDSALYFCASREISGNEQFFGPGTRLTVL.

This clonotype was counted at least ten times. This rearrangement joins TRBV4-3 to TRBJ2-1; 9 nucleotides match TRBD2. CDR3 length: 14 residues. In germline, CDR1 is LGHNA, CDR2 YSLEER. With V trimmed by 4 bases and J by 4 bases, 2 bases remained unmatched. The CDR3 region is CASSPGLAYNEQFF. For the CDR3, the DNA is TGCGCCAGCAGCCCGGGACTAGCATACAATGAGCAGTTCTTC.

This clonotype was seen a handful of times. The chain is built from TRBV11-2 and TRBJ2-1, with TRBD1 identical over 8 bases. CDR3 length: 17 residues. CDR1 SGHAT and CDR2 FQNNGV come from the germline V gene. Trimming cost V 2 bases and J 2 bases; bases outside gene matches: 8. The chain's CDR3 is CASSLLLQGEAYNEQFF. CDR3 coding DNA: TGTGCCAGCAGCTTACTTTTACAGGGGGAGGCCTACAATGAGCAGTTCTTC.

The J gene is TRBJ2-3, the V gene TRBV5-1; 13 nucleotides align to TRBD2. After removal of 0 bases from V and 1 base from J, the junction contained 8 bases not matched to a gene. The germline CDR1 and CDR2 sequences are SGHRS and YFSETQ. The CDR3 is 19 amino acids. The CDR3 bases are TGCGCCAGCAGCTTGGGACTAGCGGGGGGCCGCTTCCGCACAGATACGCAGTATTTT. The encoded protein is CASSLGLAGGRFRTDTQYF.

This clonotype was counted between two and nine times. The rearrangement joins TRBV12-3 or TRBV12-4 to TRBJ1-2; D unclear. This CDR3 has 12 residues. With 6 bases removed from V and 4 bases from J, the gap between germline ends came to 9 bases. CDR3 loop: CASRTRAYGYTF. CDR3 sequence (DNA): TGTGCCAGCAGGACCCGGGCCTATGGCTACACCTTC.

There are many counts of this clonotype. The rearrangement uses TRBV7-2 and TRBJ2-2; D unresolved. CDR1 is SGHTA and CDR2 is FQGNSA in the germline V gene. The CDR3 is made up of 14 amino acids. V gave up 9 bases and J gave up 0 bases, with 11 bases separating them. CDR3 bases: TGTGCCAGAGACTCGTTCGCGAACACCGGGGAGCTGTTTTTT. This codes for CARDSFANTGELFF.

This chain's CDR3 is CASSPRTRTVDQPQHF. CDR3 nucleotide sequence: TGTGCCAGCAGCCCTCGGACCAGGACGGTAGATCAGCCCCAGCATTTT. The chain is built from TRBV7-8 and TRBJ1-5; no reliable D call. Trimming cost V 5 bases and J 5 bases, with 19 bases left between them. CDR3 length: 16 residues. Per germline, CDR1 SGHVS and CDR2 FQNEAQ. The full variable domain, with the rest looked up from reference TRBV7-8 and TRBJ1-5, is GAGVSQSPRYKVAKRGQDVALRCDPISGHVSLFWYQQALGQGPEFLTYFQNEAQLDKSGLPSDRFFAERPEGSVSTLKIQRTQQEDSAVYLCASSPRTRTVDQPQHFGDGTRLSIL.

In its sample, this clonotype was seen a few times. The gene calls are TRBV13 and TRBJ2-5; D is possibly TRBD2 (6 bases). This CDR3 has 14 residues. In germline, CDR1 is PRHDT, CDR2 FYEKMQ (reference sequence). V lost 4 bases and J lost 1, with 10 bases in between. CDR3 sequence (DNA): TGTGCCAGCAGCTCCGGGACTTCCCAAGAGACCCAGTACTTC. This gives the protein CASSSGTSQETQYF. Together with reference TRBV13 and TRBJ2-5, the CDR3 gives the full variable domain: AAGVIQSPRHLIKEKRETATLKCYPIPRHDTVYWYQQGPGQDPQFLISFYEKMQSDKGSIPDRFSAQQFSDYHSELNMSSLELGDSALYFCASSSGTSQETQYFGPGTRLLVL.

The table lists this clonotype with a few counts. Sequence at one end of the junction differs from germline and may be a read error. The rearrangement uses TRBV29-1 and TRBJ2-1; 11 nucleotides agree with TRBD1. Germline values: CDR1 SQVTM, CDR2 ANQGSEA. CDR3 length: 13 residues. The CDR3 reads CGVGTGGFNEQFF. For the CDR3, the DNA is TGCGGCGTTGGGACAGGGGGTTTCAATGAGCAGTTCTTC.

This clonotype has a single count. This sequence joins TRBV5-1 and TRBJ1-4; 9 positions agree with TRBD1. CDR3 length: 16 residues. The germline V gene encodes CDR1 SGHRS and CDR2 YFSETQ. After removal of 2 bases from V and 4 bases from J, the junction contained 6 bases not matched to a gene. CDR3 in DNA: TGCGCCAGCAGCTTATCGGGACAGGGTGGTAATGAAAAACTGTTTTTT. Its protein product is CASSLSGQGGNEKLFF.

Concerning this clonotype itself: Relative to the germline gene, one junction end is altered; a read error may explain this. The chain couples TRBV5-1 to TRBJ1-2; D might be TRBD1 (5 bases). Germline-derived CDR1 and CDR2 are SGHRS and YFSETQ. There are 14 residues in the CDR3. DNA of the CDR3: TGCACCAGCAGCTTACCGGACAAATCGGGGGGCTACACCTTC. Translation: CTSSLPDKSGGYTF.

This chain links TRBV6-2 or TRBV6-3 with TRBJ2-7; D is possibly TRBD2 (6 bases). This CDR3 is 11 amino acids long. The ends were cut back, 8 bases at V and 1 base at J, with 6 bases in the middle. CDR1 is MNHEY, CDR2 SVGEGT, per germline. CDR3 DNA sequence: TGTGCCAGCGGGAGGTCCTACGAGCAGTACTTC. Its translation is CASGRSYEQYF.

The V gene is TRBV6-2 or TRBV6-3, the J gene TRBJ1-6; D is undetermined. Germline V lookup: CDR1 MNHEY, CDR2 SVGEGT. This CDR3 region has 14 residues. Trimming pared 6 bases from V and 5 bases from J, leaving 11 bases between. Here the CDR3 reads CASSRRTDNSPLHF. CDR3 DNA sequence: TGTGCCAGCAGCAGACGGACGGATAATTCACCCCTCCACTTT.

V usage is TRBV9 and J usage is TRBJ1-1, with D unclear. V was clipped by 5 bases and J by 8 bases, with 13 bases between them. This CDR3 has 12 amino acids. Germline V gives CDR1 SGDLS, CDR2 YYNGEE. In DNA form, the CDR3 reads TGTGCCAGCAGTCTGACGGACGGGGAAGCTTTCTTT. This encodes CASSLTDGEAFF.

This clonotype was counted a few times. The rearrangement joins TRBV29-1 to TRBJ2-3; 8 bases are shared with TRBD1. J gave up 2 bases and V 6 bases, and 4 bases lay outside the gene matches. CDR1 and CDR2 (germline): SQVTM, ANQGSEA. The CDR3 has 13 amino acids. The CDR3 DNA sequence: TGCAGCGTGACGACAGGGGTCACAGATACGCAGTATTTT. Its protein product is CSVTTGVTDTQYF.

In its sample, this clonotype was seen a few times. V is TRBV5-4 and J is TRBJ1-4, with D maybe TRBD1 (5 bases). V was pared by 4 bases and J by 6 bases, with 13 bases between. Germline V gene data show CDR1 as SGHNT and CDR2 as YYREEE (reference sequence). This CDR3 is 14 amino acids long. CDR3 in amino acids: CASSTGASDEKLFF. The CDR3 nucleotides are TGTGCCAGCAGCACCGGGGCGTCGGATGAAAAACTGTTTTTT.

The chain recombines TRBV7-2 with TRBJ1-4, with D perhaps matching TRBD1 (5 bases). Germline assignment: CDR1 SGHTA and CDR2 FQGNSA. The CDR3 runs to 12 residues. Trimming removed 5 bases at V and 12 bases at J, with 13 bases between. This CDR3 reads CASSTRMGQLFF. The CDR3 nucleotides read TGTGCCAGCAGCACCCGAATGGGGCAACTGTTTTTT.

CDR3 DNA sequence: TGTGCCAGCAATCCCGACGGCAAATATGGCTACACCTTC. Protein: CASNPDGKYGYTF. The genes are TRBV6-6 and TRBJ1-2; no firm D call. This CDR3 is built from 13 residues. Trimming removed 7 bases from V and 5 bases from J, with 14 bases in between. Germline V lookup: CDR1 MNHNY, CDR2 SVGAGI (reference sequence).

Comments on this clonotype: One end of the junction is discordant with germline, which a read error may explain. The chain joins TRBV7-2 to TRBJ2-1, with D tentatively TRBD1 (5 bases). Germline lookup yields CDR1 SGHTA and CDR2 FQGNSA. The CDR3 consists of 15 residues. The CDR3 coding sequence is TGTGCCAGCACCTTAGGGGCAGGGTTAAAATATGAGCAGTTCTTC. Its translation: CASTLGAGLKYEQFF.

This clonotype has more than one count but fewer than ten. V is TRBV7-9 and J is TRBJ2-7, with no clear D. The germline V gene encodes CDR1 SEHNR and CDR2 FQNEAQ (reference sequence). The V end lost 7 bases, the J end lost 5 bases, and 24 bases lay between the germline ends. The CDR3 has 16 amino acids. Here the CDR3 reads CASTRVGLRANNEQYF. The DNA of the CDR3 is TGTGCCAGCACCCGAGTGGGGTTAAGGGCAAACAACGAGCAGTACTTC.

This clonotype was observed a few times. This chain connects TRBV24-1 to TRBJ2-1; D not resolved. V lost 2 bases and J lost 5, with 6 bases in between. CDR3 size: 13 residues. Germline CDR1 reads KGHDR; CDR2 reads SFDVKD. The CDR3 is CATSDWQNNEQFF. DNA of the CDR3: TGTGCCACCAGTGATTGGCAGAACAATGAGCAGTTCTTC.

The CDR3 coding sequence is TGTGCCAGCAGCCAAGGGGCCTTATACAATGAGCAGTTCTTC. It codes for CASSQGALYNEQFF. V usage is TRBV14 and J usage is TRBJ2-1, with D uncertain. Germline V gives CDR1 SGHDN, CDR2 FVKESK. The CDR3 extends over 14 amino acids. V lost 1 base to trimming and J lost 4 bases, with 8 bases between them.

This clonotype was counted a few times. Here the CDR3 reads CASSVGGGAEAFF. In nucleotides, the CDR3 is TGTGCCAGCAGCGTAGGAGGGGGAGCTGAAGCTTTCTTT. The V and J genes are TRBV9 and TRBJ1-1; weak D call: TRBD1 (6 bases). There are 13 residues in the CDR3. With 0 bases removed from V and 6 bases from J, the gap between germline ends came to 9 bases. The germline V gene has CDR1 SGDLS and CDR2 YYNGEE.

In regard to this clonotype: The junction and the germline gene differ at one end; a read error may be behind it. The chain links TRBV20-1 to TRBJ2-1; TRBD2 matches at 7 bases. The germline V gene has CDR1 DFQATT and CDR2 SNEGSKA (reference sequence). The CDR3 runs to 13 residues. CDR3 region: CSAPGGDRNEQLF. The CDR3 bases are TGCAGTGCTCCGGGGGGAGATCGGAATGAGCAGTTATTC.

This chain links TRBV6-2 or TRBV6-3 with TRBJ1-1; TRBD1 aligns across 8 bases. V trimming: 5 bases; J trimming: 5 bases; junction bases outside the gene matches: 4. The V gene's germline CDR1 is MNHEY and CDR2 SVGEGT. The CDR3 spans 13 residues. The CDR3 DNA follows: TGTGCCAGCAGTGACAGGGGAAGGACTGAAGCTTTCTTT. It codes for CASSDRGRTEAFF.

The table lists this clonotype with many counts. This chain links TRBV2 with TRBJ1-1, with a possible D match to TRBD1 (5 bases). Germline assignment: CDR1 SNHLY and CDR2 FYNNEI. CDR3 size: 15 residues. V was shortened by 6 bases and J by 3 bases, with 17 bases between the two germline ends. The CDR3 loop reads CASRPIWGGDTEAFF. The CDR3 DNA sequence: TGTGCCAGCAGACCCATATGGGGGGGTGACACTGAAGCTTTCTTT.

The CDR3 DNA follows: TGCAGTGCCGCCCGGACAGGTTCCTACGAGCAGTACTTC. This gives the protein CSAARTGSYEQYF. The chain uses TRBV20-1 and TRBJ2-7, with 7 bases identical to TRBD1. CDR3 size: 13 residues. Germline assignment: CDR1 DFQATT and CDR2 SNEGSKA (reference sequence). The trim removed 6 bases at V and 1 base at J, leaving 6 bases unmatched.

Here the CDR3 reads CASSGDSQPQHF. The DNA for the CDR3 is TGTGCCAGCAGTGGGGACTCTCAGCCCCAGCATTTT. V gene TRBV2 combines with J gene TRBJ1-5, with a possible D match to TRBD1 (5 bases). The CDR3 sequence is 12 residues long. Germline V gives CDR1 SNHLY, CDR2 FYNNEI. Deletions cut 4 bases from V and 6 bases from J, with 7 bases between.

This clonotype was detected only a few times. This chain joins TRBV5-1 and TRBJ2-1; TRBD2 matches at 8 bases. With 2 bases clipped from V and 10 bases from J, the junction kept 8 bases outside the gene matches. This CDR3 comprises 14 residues. Germline assignment: CDR1 SGHRS and CDR2 YFSETQ. For the CDR3, the DNA is TGCGCCAGCAGCTTCAGCGCGGGAGGTTCGGAGCAGTTCTTC. It is translated as CASSFSAGGSEQFF.

V usage is TRBV25-1 and J usage is TRBJ1-1, with TRBD1 matching over 7 bases. The germline CDR1 and CDR2 sequences are MGHDK and SYGVNS. V shed 1 base and J 7 bases; nucleotides not matched to a gene: 3. The CDR3 covers 13 residues. CDR3 DNA: TGTGCCAGCAGTGAATTTTGGGACAGTGAAGCTTTCTTT. It translates to CASSEFWDSEAFF. The full variable domain, rest sourced from reference TRBV25-1 and TRBJ1-1, is EADIYQTPRYLVIGTGKKITLECSQTMGHDKMYWYQQDPGMELHLIHYSYGVNSTEKGDLSSESTVSRIRTEHFPLTLESARPSHTSQYLCASSEFWDSEAFFGQGTRLTVV.